This T cell receptor (beta chain) was sequenced during a study of blood T cell repertoires in COVID-19. Study-level background: PBMCs, B-cell-depleted T cells, or T cells were the source of the cDNA or gDNA that made up the material.

V lost 5 bases and J 2 bases, leaving 10 bases between the germline ends. The V gene's germline CDR1 is LGHNT and CDR2 FRNRAP. This CDR3 region has 13 residues. Using immunoSEQ multiplex PCR, the repertoire was profiled, and TCRdb retains in-frame clones only, with some absent. The data show 70,000 to 95,000 clones, over 80% seen once. The sample was peripheral blood. The sequence came from a woman aged 55-69 years with active COVID-19. The rearrangement joins TRBV12-5 to TRBJ2-7; maybe TRBD1 (6 bases). The CDR3: CASGLGTPYEQYF. In DNA form, the CDR3 reads TGTGCTAGTGGTCTCGGGACACCCTACGAGCAGTACTTC.